One sample yielded the 12 T cell receptor beta chains listed below, sequenced in a study of T cells in narcolepsy. Assay used: immunoSEQ multiplex PCR; TCRdb lists only in-frame clones, some missing. In the table there are approximately 25,000 clones, 70% to 85% of which are singletons. The specimen was CD45RA- memory CD4+ T cells from PBMCs. Receptors originate from a human donor with narcolepsy.

This rearrangement joins TRBV14 to TRBJ2-7; perhaps TRBD2 as D (6 bases). From germline, CDR1 is SGHDN and CDR2 FVKESK. The CDR3 consists of 17 residues. Trimming took 1 base from V and 1 from J, leaving 17 bases between them. In DNA, the CDR3 is TGTGCCAGCAGCCAAGTTCGGGGACTTAGAGGATCCTACGAGCAGTACTTC. This codes for CASSQVRGLRGSYEQYF.

This chain links TRBV5-1 with TRBJ2-7, with TRBD1 matching 8 bases. V was clipped by 5 bases and J by 3 bases; unmatched bases: 7. Germline-derived CDR1 and CDR2 are SGHRS and YFSETQ. There are 14 residues in the CDR3. The CDR3 here is CASRRTGSFYEQYF. CDR3 nucleotide sequence: TGCGCCAGCAGGAGGACAGGGAGCTTCTACGAGCAGTACTTC.

This chain joins TRBV7-9 and TRBJ2-7, with D perhaps matching TRBD2 (5 bases). The CDR3 has 14 amino acids. Looked up from germline, CDR1 is SEHNR and CDR2 is FQNEAQ (reference sequence). V gave up 5 bases and J gave up 6 bases, with 17 bases separating them. CDR3 in amino acids: CASSPSGRESEQYF. The CDR3, as DNA: TGTGCCAGCAGCCCTTCGGGAAGGGAGAGCGAGCAGTACTTC.

The chain uses TRBV5-5 and TRBJ1-2; possible D gene TRBD1, 6 bases. CDR1 and CDR2 (germline): SGHKS, YYEKEE (reference sequence). The CDR3 sequence is 15 residues long. V shed 0 bases and J shed 7 bases, with 16 bases lying between them. CDR3 coding DNA: TGTGCCAGCAGCTTGGAACAGGGCCCAGCTTTTGGCTACACCTTC. This sequence encodes CASSLEQGPAFGYTF.

In nucleotides, the CDR3 is TGTGCCAGCAGCCCTCGGTCCCAAGAGACCCAGTACTTC. Translation gives CASSPRSQETQYF. The rearrangement uses TRBV9 and TRBJ2-5; D remains ambiguous. Trimming removed 4 bases at V and 1 base at J, with 8 bases between. The length of the CDR3 is 13 residues. Germline lookup yields CDR1 SGDLS and CDR2 YYNGEE.

The chain combines TRBV19 with TRBJ2-1, with D possibly being TRBD2 (5 bases). Germline assignment: CDR1 LNHDA and CDR2 SQIVND (reference sequence). This CDR3 has 15 amino acids. Deletions cut 2 bases from V and 8 bases from J, with 16 bases between. For the CDR3, the DNA is TGTGCCAGTAGTATACCCTTCGGGGTGGATTATGAGCAGTTCTTC. It yields the protein CASSIPFGVDYEQFF.

The chain links TRBV30 to TRBJ2-3, with 9 bases matching TRBD2. The CDR3 runs 15 residues. Germline V lookup: CDR1 GTSNPN, CDR2 SVGIG (reference sequence). J lost 0 bases, V lost 8 bases, and 9 bases had no gene match. The CDR3 reads CAIGPTSGSTDTQYF. The DNA for the CDR3 is TGTGCCATCGGTCCTACTAGCGGGAGCACAGATACGCAGTATTTT. The full variable domain, rest sourced from reference TRBV30 and TRBJ2-3, is SQTIHQWPATLVQPVGSPLSLECTVEGTSNPNLYWYRQAAGRGLQLLFYSVGIGQISSEVPQNLSASRPQDRQFILSSKKLLLSDSGFYLCAIGPTSGSTDTQYFGPGTRLTVL.

This clone was recorded a few times. The chain carries TRBV2 and TRBJ2-1; the D is unclear. CDR3 length: 14 residues. CDR1 is SNHLY and CDR2 is FYNNEI in the germline V gene. The V gene lost 7 bases and the J gene lost 6 bases, with 16 bases spanning the gap. The DNA for the CDR3 is TGTGCCAGCACCAGCCGGGCCTCGGGCAATGAGCAGTTCTTC. The encoded protein is CASTSRASGNEQFF.

The chain is built from TRBV5-4 and TRBJ1-2; unclear D gene. Germline V CDR1 and CDR2: SGHNT, YYREEE (reference sequence). The CDR3 is 12 amino acids. The V and J ends lost 1 base and 8 bases respectively, with 9 bases between them. Here the CDR3 DNA reads TGTGCCAGCAGCTTGACGCCGGGAGGCTACACCTTC. It codes for CASSLTPGGYTF.

The J gene is TRBJ1-5, the V gene TRBV19, with D possibly being TRBD1 (6 bases). The CDR3 length is 15 residues. V lost 1 base, J lost 9 bases, and 16 bases lay in between. CDR1 and CDR2 from the germline V gene are LNHDA and SQIVND (reference sequence). DNA of the CDR3: TGTGCCAGTAGTATAGGGGGCCGGGGGCAAGGGCCCCAGCATTTT. Translated: CASSIGGRGQGPQHF.

This chain connects TRBV4-1 to TRBJ1-1, with a weak D call TRBD1 (6 bases). V lost 3 bases and J lost 1, with 12 bases in between. CDR1 MGHRA and CDR2 YSYEKL come from the germline V gene. CDR3 length: 15 residues. CDR3 protein: CASSHLGQRNTEAFF. CDR3 DNA sequence: TGCGCCAGCAGCCACCTCGGACAGAGGAACACTGAAGCTTTCTTT.

This clone showed up just a few times. The chain links TRBV19 to TRBJ1-5, with 7 bases fitting TRBD1. V gave up 4 bases and J gave up 8 bases; unmatched junction bases: 5. CDR1 is LNHDA and CDR2 is SQIVND in the germline V gene (reference sequence). This CDR3 spans 13 amino acids. CDR3 amino acids: CASSRQGREPQHF. The DNA of the CDR3 is TGTGCCAGTAGTAGACAGGGTAGGGAGCCCCAGCATTTT.